This TCR beta chain is from a study of cytomegalovirus exposure and HLA in healthy donors. Study-wide background: A subsequent analysis stated that the 90 to 150 validation repertoires were run on the same platform as the approximately 660 first-cohort repertoires.

Overall study results and limits: Cytomegalovirus-associated status was assigned to about 160 TCR beta chains. It was reportedly the case that the classifier diagnosed cytomegalovirus status with high specificity and sensitivity.

Assay used: immunoSEQ multiplex PCR; TCRdb lists only in-frame clones, some missing. The sample carries 150,000 to 200,000 clones, more than 75% recorded once. V lost 1 base, J lost 6 bases, and 14 bases stayed unmatched. This CDR3 spans 18 amino acids. Germline CDR1 is LGHNA and CDR2 is YSLEER. In regard to this clone: Its antigen is unidentified.

The genes are TRBV4-3 and TRBJ2-7; 11 nucleotides line up with TRBD2. Sequenced material: PBMCs. The TCR comes from a man in his late teens or twenties in good health and CMV-seropositive. In DNA, the CDR3 is TGCGCCAGCAGCCAAGGCCCCGGACTAGCGGGCCCTCGGGGCGAGCAGTACTTC. This translates into CASSQGPGLAGPRGEQYF.